This T cell receptor (beta chain) was identified in a study of T cell responses to AZD1222 COVID-19 vaccine. Germline loops: CDR1 SEHNR, CDR2 FQNEAQ (reference sequence). This CDR3 contains 15 residues. Trimming removed 5 bases from V and 4 bases from J, with 15 bases in between. The data were produced by immunoSEQ multiplex PCR, yet TCRdb's version contains in-frame clones alone and is incomplete. The sample yields 110,000 to 150,000 clones, roughly 90% seen once. The analysis combined second doses at about 4 or about 12 weeks. This chain uses TRBV7-9 with TRBJ2-1, with unresolved D. The sequence was obtained from an adult who received the AZD1222 COVID-19 vaccine. Here the sequenced sample was peripheral blood, taken 28 days after the second AZD1222 dose. The CDR3 DNA reads TGTGCCAGCAGCCCCGCCCCGGTGGGGTACAATGAGCAGTTCTTC. This translates into CASSPAPVGYNEQFF.